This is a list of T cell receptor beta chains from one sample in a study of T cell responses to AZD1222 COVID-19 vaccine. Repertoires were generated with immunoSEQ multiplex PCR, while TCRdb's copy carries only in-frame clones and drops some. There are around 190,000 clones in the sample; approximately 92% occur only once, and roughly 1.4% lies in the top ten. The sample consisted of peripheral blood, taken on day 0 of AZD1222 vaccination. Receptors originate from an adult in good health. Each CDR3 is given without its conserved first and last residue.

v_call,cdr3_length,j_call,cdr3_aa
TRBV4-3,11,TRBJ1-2,ASSQNRGRGYT
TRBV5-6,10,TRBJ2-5,ASGAGGETQY
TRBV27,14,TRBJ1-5,ASSLPVRDSLKPQH
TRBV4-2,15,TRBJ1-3,ASSQEQLIDSGNTIY
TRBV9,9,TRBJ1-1,ASSPSGEGG
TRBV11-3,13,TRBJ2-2,ASSSPGQGAGELF
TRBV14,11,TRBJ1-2,ASAQGQNYGYT
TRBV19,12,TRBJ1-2,ASFQKGADYGYT
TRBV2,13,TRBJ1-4,ASLRGTATNEKLF
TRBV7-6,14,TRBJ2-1,ASSWGTAERANEQF
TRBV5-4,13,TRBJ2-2,ASSLRRANTGELF
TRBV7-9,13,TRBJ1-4,ASSSRGQTNEKLF
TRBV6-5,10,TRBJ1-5,ASSPGTQPQH
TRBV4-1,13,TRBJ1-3,ASSPGGSSGNTIY
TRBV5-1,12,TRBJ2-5,ASSGTGSGETQY
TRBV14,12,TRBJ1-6,ASSQGRYNSPLH
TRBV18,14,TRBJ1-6,ASSPLAAAGNSPLH
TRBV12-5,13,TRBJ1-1,ASGLAGTGNTEAF
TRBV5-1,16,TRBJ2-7,ASSLGLGTDPLSYEQY
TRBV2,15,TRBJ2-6,ASRETGGNSGANVLT
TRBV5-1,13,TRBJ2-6,ASSLSQAGANVLT
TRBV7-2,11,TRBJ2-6,ASRTAGANVLT
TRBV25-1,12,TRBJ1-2,ASRRQGQYYGYT
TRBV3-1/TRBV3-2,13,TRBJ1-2,ASSQALGGNYGYT
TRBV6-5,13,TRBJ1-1,ASTLRRGLNTEAF
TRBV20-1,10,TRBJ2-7,SASKLAYEQY
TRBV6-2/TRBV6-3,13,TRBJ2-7,ASSPTSGSVRKQY
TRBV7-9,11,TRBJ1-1,ASSLRTDTEAF
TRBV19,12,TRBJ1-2,ATQRDSNNYGYT
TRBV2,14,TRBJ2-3,ASTPPFGGVGDTQY
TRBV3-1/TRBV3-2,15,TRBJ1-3,ASSHHGEAYSGNTIY
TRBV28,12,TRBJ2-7,ASSLQGTSYEQY
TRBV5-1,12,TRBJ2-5,ASSSGDSQETQY
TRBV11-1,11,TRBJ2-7,ASSRTRSGEQY
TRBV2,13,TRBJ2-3,ASSVTSPEGDTQY
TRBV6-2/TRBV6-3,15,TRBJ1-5,ASSFIWERYGNQPQH
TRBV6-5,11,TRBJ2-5,ASNRHDQETQY
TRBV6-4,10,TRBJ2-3,ASSDVVGTQY
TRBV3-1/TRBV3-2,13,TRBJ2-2,ASSQGVAGTGELF
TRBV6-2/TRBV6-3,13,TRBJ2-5,ASSFLAGVGETQY
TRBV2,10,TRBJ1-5,ASSGPAGFQH
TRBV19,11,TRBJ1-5,ASSNIANQPQH
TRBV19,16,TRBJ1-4,ASSSFPGQGGHLEKLF
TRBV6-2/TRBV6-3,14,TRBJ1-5,ASSSHTGARSQPQH
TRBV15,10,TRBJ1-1,ATSRGGTEAF
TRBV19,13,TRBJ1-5,ATRSDREVGQPQH
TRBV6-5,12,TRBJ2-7,ASRGAGAPYEQY
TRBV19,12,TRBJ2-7,ASSIDLGQRSKY
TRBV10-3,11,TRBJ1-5,AISTEYNQPQH
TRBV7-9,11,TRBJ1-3,ASGTGAGNTIY
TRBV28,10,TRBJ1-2,ASSGDHRNYT
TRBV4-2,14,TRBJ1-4,ASSQTGTGGGEKLF
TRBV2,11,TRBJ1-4,ASTPGPNEKLF
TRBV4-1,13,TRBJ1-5,ASSPYDGSNQPQH
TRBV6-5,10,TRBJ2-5,ASSHNRGTQY